This is a list of T cell receptor beta chains from one sample in a study of cytomegalovirus exposure and HLA in healthy donors. TCRdb's table, derived via immunoSEQ multiplex PCR, lists solely in-frame clones and lacks some. The sample carries under 200,000 clones, approximately 80% recorded once. Sample: PBMCs. The receptors here all came from a woman between 18 and 29 years old in good health and CMV-seronegative. CDR3s include the opening cysteine and the closing phenylalanine or tryptophan. Fields, in order: J gene, V gene, clone size, CDR3 protein. Clone size is given for some rows only: seen once, a few or many times, or a class if the clone is expanded.

TRBJ2-3 | TRBV2 | - | CASTLRAGTTDTQYF
- | TRBV28 | - | CASSMTGGPSYEQYF
TRBJ1-5 | TRBV30 | - | CAWSVYSGDQPQHF
TRBJ1-2 | TRBV6-5 | few | CASSEGQGYYGYTF
TRBJ2-7 | TRBV6-1 | few | CASSEWPRVTTSALSSYEQYF
TRBJ1-5 | TRBV7-3 | - | CASSSPGYRDQPQHF
TRBJ1-1 | TRBV5-1 | - | CASSSWGSGRLGTEAFF
TRBJ1-6 | TRBV4-1 | - | CASSRDDRVNSPLHF
TRBJ2-7 | TRBV28 | - | CKSVPAGLGGRPGLRYEQYF
TRBJ2-1 | TRBV7-3 | - | CASSSGLAGAYNEQFF
TRBJ2-2 | TRBV2 | once | CASSRQFVSGELFF
TRBJ1-1 | TRBV7-9 | - | CASSTHRDGGEAFF
TRBJ1-5 | TRBV13 | - | CASSQSDRGHNQPQHF
TRBJ2-2 | TRBV5-1 | - | CASRPSGQLMNTGELFF
TRBJ1-2 | TRBV5-1 | - | CASSTGTGEGLWGYTF
TRBJ1-1 | TRBV6-5 | - | CASIPDRAGTEAFF
TRBJ2-7 | TRBV18 | - | CASSGTSGRGEQYF
TRBJ2-2 | TRBV7-7 | - | CASSSSGRNTGELFF